This T cell receptor beta chain was identified during a study of circulating CD8 cells and anti-PD-1 response in melanoma. Overall study context: Treatment was intravenous nivolumab at 3 mg/kg every 2 weeks. Responders had complete or partial responses; non-responders had stable or progressive disease. Whole-study findings and limits: At M1, fewer than 8% of TRB clonotypes appeared in multiple subsets.

Sample share makes this clonotype large. Its target is not known. V trimming: 8 bases; J trimming: 2 bases; junction bases outside the gene matches: 11. The CDR3 contains 15 residues. In germline, CDR1 is MDHEN, CDR2 SYDVKM. From live CD3+CD8+TCRalphabeta+ cells, four PD-1 and/or TIGIT subsets were sorted. The QIAseq Immune Repertoire TCR panel built the libraries from roughly 16 ng of total RNA. Via MiXCR, TCRdb re-called the reads, giving one row per CDR3 protein. This table holds around 400 distinct CDR3 sequences, roughly 5.8% found once. Sequencing used CD8+ T cells from PBMCs, obtained at baseline or after one month of anti-PD-1 therapy (not recorded which). V usage is TRBV28 and J usage is TRBJ2-7; 8 bases line up with TRBD1. The sequence was collected from a human donor with melanoma. CDR3 in amino acids: CASGTGTGFPYEQYF. CDR3 nucleotides: TGTGCCAGCGGAACCGGGACAGGTTTCCCCTACGAGCAGTACTTC.